The entry below describes one TCR beta chain. The antigen it binds to is not known. Since no conserved phenylalanine or tryptophan closes the CDR3, a read error is the likely cause. It is unclear where the CDR3 begins or ends on the DNA, so no DNA is shown, and the CDR3 is as TCRdb lists it. This record belongs to a study. The sample was run on an Illumina MiSeq. Using fastp at Q25 and MiXCR, TCRdb reprocessed the public reads and kept productive beta chains. Each entry merges the rows of one CDR3 protein and shows their most common DNA and genes. The sample table records 4,000 to 4,500 distinct CDR3 sequences; 8% to 11% of these occur just once. The top ten constitute around 13% of the sample. CDR1 and CDR2 were assigned from the germline V gene as SGHRS and YFSETQ. The CDR3 is 16 amino acids in total, end residues counted.

This sequence uses TRBV5-1 and TRBJ2-1; the table's D call TRBD2 went unverified against the DNA. The clonotype originates from a human donor with rheumatoid arthritis. Sequenced input: CD4+ T cells from synovial fluid. The CDR3 is CASSLAAAGAYNEQLG.